A single sample is the source of the 25 T cell receptor beta chains below, sequenced in a study of Tregs in tolerant kidney transplant recipients. Related graft donors supplied nonmyeloablative bone marrow transplants, and mixed chimerism was transient. Only in-frame clones appear in the TCRdb table, and some are missing; sequencing was by immunoSEQ multiplex PCR. The repertoire holds approximately 81,000 clones, with over 75% as singletons. Sequencing was performed on CD4+ T cells from blood (PBMCs), taken 24 months after the transplant. Source of these receptors: a human patient who received a combined kidney and bone marrow transplant. Some of the T cells might come from the graft donor.

The chain links TRBV10-3 to TRBJ1-1; 8 bases fit TRBD1. V lost 10 bases to trimming and J lost 1 base; unmatched junction nucleotides: 2. The germline V gene has CDR1 ENHRY and CDR2 SYGVKD. This CDR3 spans 12 amino acids. The CDR3 nucleotides are TGTGCCAACGGACAGGGGAACACTGAAGCTTTCTTT. Amino acids: CANGQGNTEAFF.

This rearrangement joins TRBV4-3 to TRBJ2-5; 7 bases line up with TRBD2. CDR1 LGHNA and CDR2 YSLEER come from the germline V gene. V lost 1 base, J lost 4 bases, and 6 bases stayed unmatched. The CDR3 loop spans 15 amino acids. The CDR3 protein is CASSQVPASGETQYF. The CDR3, as DNA: TGCGCCAGCAGCCAAGTTCCGGCTAGCGGAGAGACCCAGTACTTC.

CDR3 bases: TGTGCCAGCAGCCAAGGACTAGCGGGGGGGCTTTTCGCAGATACGCAGTATTTT. The encoded protein is CASSQGLAGGLFADTQYF. This sequence joins TRBV7-9 and TRBJ2-3, with 15 bases identical to TRBD2. The J segment lost 4 bases and the V segment lost 5 bases, leaving 10 bases of the junction unmatched. This CDR3 region has 18 residues. Per the germline V gene, CDR1 is SEHNR and CDR2 is FQNEAQ (reference sequence).

The chain uses TRBV11-3 and TRBJ2-1; 11 nucleotides line up with TRBD2. Per germline, CDR1 SGHNT and CDR2 YENEEA. CDR3 length equals 15 residues. Trimming took 3 bases from V and 4 from J; bases not matched to a gene: 2. The CDR3 region is CASSLGLAAYNEQFF. Written as DNA, the CDR3 is TGTGCCAGCAGCTTGGGACTAGCGGCTTACAATGAGCAGTTCTTC.

The chain employs TRBV4-3 and TRBJ2-4; TRBD2 is a possible D gene (6 bases). Trimming pared 2 bases from V and 0 bases from J, leaving 14 bases between. The CDR3 length is 17 residues. In germline, CDR1 is LGHNA, CDR2 YSLEER. The CDR3 nucleotides read TGCGCCAGCAGCCAAAGCGGGTGGGGATTAGCCAAAAACATTCAGTACTTC. Protein product: CASSQSGWGLAKNIQYF.

The chain uses TRBV4-2 and TRBJ2-3, with a possible D match to TRBD2 (6 bases). The CDR3 covers 16 residues. V shed 0 bases and J shed 7 bases, with 17 bases lying between them. The germline V gene encodes CDR1 LGHNA and CDR2 YNFKEQ. This chain's CDR3 is CASSQEGGLPPNTQYF. The CDR3 nucleotides are TGTGCCAGCAGCCAAGAAGGAGGGCTCCCACCTAATACGCAGTATTTT.

V is TRBV13 and J is TRBJ1-2; D gene unclear. V lost 0 bases and J 4 bases, leaving 6 bases between the germline ends. The CDR3 is 13 amino acids. Per germline, CDR1 PRHDT and CDR2 FYEKMQ (reference sequence). The CDR3 is CASSLGQIYGYTF. The CDR3 coding sequence is TGTGCCAGCAGCTTAGGACAGATCTATGGCTACACCTTC.

The chain has TRBV6-4 and TRBJ1-1; maybe TRBD1 (6 bases). This CDR3 is built from 14 residues. Germline CDR1 is MRHNA and CDR2 is SNTAGT. Trimming removed 6 bases from V and 6 bases from J, with 17 bases in between. This CDR3 is CASRRDTGRAEAFF. In DNA form, the CDR3 reads TGTGCCAGCAGACGGGACACCGGGCGCGCTGAAGCTTTCTTT.

This clone has just one count. The chain uses TRBV4-1 and TRBJ2-1; 12 nucleotides agree with TRBD2. J was trimmed by 3 bases and V by 4 bases; bases with no gene match: 7. Germline values: CDR1 MGHRA, CDR2 YSYEKL. CDR3 length equals 17 residues. The CDR3 reads CASSLRTSGAIYNEQFF. The CDR3 region has the DNA TGCGCCAGCAGCCTACGGACTAGCGGGGCGATCTACAATGAGCAGTTCTTC.

The V gene is TRBV28, the J gene TRBJ1-1, with TRBD1 identical over 9 bases. Germline V CDR1 and CDR2: MDHEN, SYDVKM. With V trimmed by 1 base and J by 3 bases, 9 bases remained unmatched. The CDR3 covers 17 residues. CDR3 amino acids: CASSLSGTGRFYTEAFF. DNA of the CDR3: TGTGCCAGCAGTTTATCCGGGACAGGGAGGTTCTACACTGAAGCTTTCTTT. The full variable domain, with the rest looked up from reference TRBV28 and TRBJ1-1, is DVKVTQSSRYLVKRTGEKVFLECVQDMDHENMFWYRQDPGLGLRLIYFSYDVKMKEKGDIPEGYSVSREKKERFSLILESASTNQTSMYLCASSLSGTGRFYTEAFFGQGTRLTVV.

The gene calls are TRBV4-3 and TRBJ2-3; 8 bases line up with TRBD2. The V gene end was trimmed by 1 base and the J gene end by 4 bases; junction bases not matched to a gene: 4. The CDR3 sequence is 15 residues long. Germline V CDR1 and CDR2: LGHNA, YSLEER. The CDR3 sequence: CASSQGSGGADTQYF. CDR3 DNA: TGCGCCAGCAGCCAAGGGAGCGGGGGTGCAGATACGCAGTATTTT.

The genes are TRBV18 and TRBJ2-5; no clear D gene. The CDR3 runs to 13 residues. Trimming left V 5 bases short and J 0 bases short, with 7 bases between. Germline values: CDR1 KGHSH, CDR2 LQKENI. CDR3 DNA: TGTGCCAGCTCATATCTAAACCAAGAGACCCAGTACTTC. The encoded protein is CASSYLNQETQYF.

This clone was counted once. The V gene is TRBV7-2, the J gene TRBJ2-3; the match to TRBD2 covers 7 bases. The ends lost 5 bases at V and 0 bases at J; junction bases unmatched: 5. The germline V gene encodes CDR1 SGHTA and CDR2 FQGNSA. The CDR3 sequence is 15 residues long. The CDR3 sequence: CASSTSGMSTDTQYF. The CDR3, as DNA: TGTGCCAGCAGCACCAGCGGGATGAGCACAGATACGCAGTATTTT.

The chain is built from TRBV11-2 and TRBJ2-7; 11 bases fit TRBD2. V lost 5 bases, J lost 4 bases, and 4 bases stayed unmatched. CDR3 length: 14 residues. Germline assignment: CDR1 SGHAT and CDR2 FQNNGV. Here the CDR3 DNA reads TGTGCCAGCAGCCTGGGACTAGCGGTTTACGAGCAGTACTTC. Translating it yields CASSLGLAVYEQYF.

The count of this clone is one. The V call is TRBV9, the J call TRBJ1-2; D is ambiguous. V was pared by 0 bases and J by 0 bases, with 9 bases between. The CDR3 is 15 residues long. CDR1 is SGDLS and CDR2 is YYNGEE in the germline V gene. CDR3 region: CASSVGWGANYGYTF. The DNA for the CDR3 is TGTGCCAGCAGCGTAGGTTGGGGAGCTAACTATGGCTACACCTTC.

The rearrangement joins TRBV7-9 to TRBJ2-5, with 7 positions matching TRBD2. The CDR3 spans 16 residues. Trimming cost V 5 bases and J 2 bases; bases outside gene matches: 11. Per the germline V gene, CDR1 is SEHNR and CDR2 is FQNEAQ (reference sequence). In DNA, the CDR3 is TGTGCCAGCAGCGCCAAGCCCGGGAGGCGGCAAGAGACCCAGTACTTC. Translating gives CASSAKPGRRQETQYF.

The rearrangement joins TRBV18 to TRBJ1-5, with TRBD1 matching 8 bases. Unmatched junction bases numbered 5, after V lost 5 bases and J lost 5 bases. The CDR3 has 14 residues. Germline CDR1 reads KGHSH; CDR2 reads LQKENI. The CDR3 DNA follows: TGTGCCAGCTCAAGGGTACAGGGGGATCAGCCCCAGCATTTT. Its protein is CASSRVQGDQPQHF.

About this clone itself: The sample has other DNA sequences that encode this CDR3 too. The chain links TRBV30 to TRBJ1-6; D not certain. V was clipped by 0 bases and J by 5 bases, with 11 bases between them. The germline V gene has CDR1 GTSNPN and CDR2 SVGIG (reference sequence). The CDR3 extends over 15 amino acids. CDR3 sequence (DNA): TGTGCCTGGAGTGTTTCCGGGAGGAATAATTCACCCCTCCACTTT. As protein: CAWSVSGRNNSPLHF.

CDR3 in DNA: TGCGCCAGCAGCCAAGTCCCTCTCCTGCCGGGACTAGCCTTAGTTCGAGAAAATGAGCAGTTCTTC. Its translation is CASSQVPLLPGLALVRENEQFF. The chain recombines TRBV4-1 with TRBJ2-1, with 9 bases aligning to TRBD2. In germline, CDR1 is MGHRA, CDR2 YSYEKL. The CDR3 is 22 amino acids. J was trimmed by 7 bases and V by 1 base; bases with no gene match: 26.

The chain uses TRBV29-1 and TRBJ2-7; weak D call: TRBD1 (6 bases). The V end lost 8 bases, the J end lost 2 bases, and 16 bases lay between the germline ends. Germline CDR1 reads SQVTM; CDR2 reads ANQGSEA. The CDR3 sequence is 13 residues long. DNA of the CDR3: TGCAGCACCGTGGAGACAGGCGCCTACGAGCAGTACTTC. Protein product: CSTVETGAYEQYF.

The chain uses TRBV19 and TRBJ2-7; D gene uncertain. Germline loops: CDR1 LNHDA, CDR2 SQIVND (reference sequence). The germline V and J ends were trimmed by 2 bases and 6 bases, with 5 bases remaining between them. This CDR3 comprises 11 residues. Written as DNA, the CDR3 is TGTGCCAGTAGTATACACGGCGAGCAGTACTTC. Amino acids: CASSIHGEQYF.

V gene TRBV7-9 combines with J gene TRBJ1-2, with TRBD1 identical over 8 bases. The CDR3 has 13 residues. V was clipped by 5 bases and J by 4 bases; unmatched bases: 3. The germline CDR1 and CDR2 sequences are SEHNR and FQNEAQ (reference sequence). The CDR3 spells CASSAGTGYGYTF. CDR3 bases: TGTGCCAGCAGCGCCGGGACAGGCTATGGCTACACCTTC.

This chain links TRBV14 with TRBJ2-1; 8 nucleotides match TRBD1. The CDR3 totals 17 residues. CDR1 is SGHDN and CDR2 is FVKESK in the germline V gene. V was clipped by 4 bases and J by 4 bases; unmatched bases: 12. The CDR3 loop reads CASSPDRGRRAYNEQFF. CDR3 nucleotide sequence: TGTGCCAGCAGCCCCGACAGGGGACGGAGAGCATACAATGAGCAGTTCTTC.

The CDR3 spells CASSIKPGGRYGYTF. The CDR3 DNA reads TGTGCCAGTAGTATTAAACCAGGGGGGAGATATGGCTACACCTTC. The V and J genes are TRBV19 and TRBJ1-2; 7 nucleotides line up with TRBD1. This CDR3 is 15 amino acids long. CDR1 and CDR2 (germline): LNHDA, SQIVND (reference sequence). J was trimmed by 5 bases and V by 3 bases; bases with no gene match: 9.

Concerning this clone itself: Other nucleotide sequences in the sample specify the same CDR3. This chain joins TRBV2 and TRBJ1-6, with TRBD1 matching 7 bases. V lost 5 bases to trimming and J lost 5 bases; unmatched junction nucleotides: 6. Germline-derived CDR1 and CDR2 are SNHLY and FYNNEI. This CDR3 has 15 amino acids. The CDR3 region is CASSTQGPDNSPLHF. The DNA for the CDR3 is TGTGCCAGCAGTACACAGGGGCCAGATAATTCACCCCTCCACTTT.